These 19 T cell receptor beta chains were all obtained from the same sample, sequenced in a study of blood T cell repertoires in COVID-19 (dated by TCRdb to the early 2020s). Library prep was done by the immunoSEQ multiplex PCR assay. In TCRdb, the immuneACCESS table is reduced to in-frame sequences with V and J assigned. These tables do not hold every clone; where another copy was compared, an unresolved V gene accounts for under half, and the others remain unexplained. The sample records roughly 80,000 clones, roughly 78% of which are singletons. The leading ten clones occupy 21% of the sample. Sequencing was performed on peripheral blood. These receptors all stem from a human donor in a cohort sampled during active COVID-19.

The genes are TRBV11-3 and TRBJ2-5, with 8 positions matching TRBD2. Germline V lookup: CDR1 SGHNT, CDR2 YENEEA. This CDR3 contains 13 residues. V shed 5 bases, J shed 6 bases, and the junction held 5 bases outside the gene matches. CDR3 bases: TGTGCCAGCAGCGAGCTAGCGGGCCAGACCCAGTACTTC. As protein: CASSELAGQTQYF.

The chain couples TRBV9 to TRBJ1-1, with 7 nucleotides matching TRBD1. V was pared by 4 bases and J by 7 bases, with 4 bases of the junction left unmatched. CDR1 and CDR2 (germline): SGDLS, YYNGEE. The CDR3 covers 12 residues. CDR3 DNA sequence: TGTGCCAGCAGCTCAGACAGGGATGAAGCTTTCTTT. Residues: CASSSDRDEAFF.

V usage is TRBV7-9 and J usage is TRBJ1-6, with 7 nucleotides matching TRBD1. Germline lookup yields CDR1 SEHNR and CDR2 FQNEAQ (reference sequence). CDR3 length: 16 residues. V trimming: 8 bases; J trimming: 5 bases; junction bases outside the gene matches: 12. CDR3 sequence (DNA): TGTGCCAGCGCACGAGGGGGCCAGGGAGATAATTCACCCCTCCACTTT. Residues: CASARGGQGDNSPLHF.

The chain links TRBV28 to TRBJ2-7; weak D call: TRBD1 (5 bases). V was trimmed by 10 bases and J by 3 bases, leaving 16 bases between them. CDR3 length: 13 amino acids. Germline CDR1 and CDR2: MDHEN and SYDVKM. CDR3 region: CATSKGAFYEQYF. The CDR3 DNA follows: TGTGCCACCTCGAAAGGGGCCTTCTACGAGCAGTACTTC.

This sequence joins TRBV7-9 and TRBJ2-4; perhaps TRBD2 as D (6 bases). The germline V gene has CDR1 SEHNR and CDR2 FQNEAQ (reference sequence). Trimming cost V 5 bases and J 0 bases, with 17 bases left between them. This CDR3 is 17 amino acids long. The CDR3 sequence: CASSPGGVTLAKNIQYF. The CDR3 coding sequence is TGTGCCAGCAGCCCCGGAGGGGTTACCTTAGCCAAAAACATTCAGTACTTC.

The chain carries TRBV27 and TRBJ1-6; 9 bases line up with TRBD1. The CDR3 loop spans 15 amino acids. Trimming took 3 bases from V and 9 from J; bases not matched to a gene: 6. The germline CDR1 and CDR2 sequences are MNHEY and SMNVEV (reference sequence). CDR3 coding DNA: TGTGCCAGCAGTTTGGAGACAGGGGGTTTTTCACCCCTCCACTTT. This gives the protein CASSLETGGFSPLHF.

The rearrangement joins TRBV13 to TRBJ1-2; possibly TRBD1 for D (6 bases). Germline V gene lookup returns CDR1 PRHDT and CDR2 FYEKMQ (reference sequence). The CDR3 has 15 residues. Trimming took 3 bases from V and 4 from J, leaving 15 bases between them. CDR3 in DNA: TGTGCCAGCAGCTTTCGTGGGGGCGCGGTCTATGGCTACACCTTC. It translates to CASSFRGGAVYGYTF.

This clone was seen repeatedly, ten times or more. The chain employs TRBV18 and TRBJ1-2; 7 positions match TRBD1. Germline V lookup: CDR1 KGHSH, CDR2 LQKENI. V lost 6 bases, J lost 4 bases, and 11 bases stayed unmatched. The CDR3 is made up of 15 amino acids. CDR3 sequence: CASSQRGGTVYGYTF. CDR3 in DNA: TGTGCCAGCTCTCAACGAGGGGGGACAGTCTATGGCTACACCTTC.

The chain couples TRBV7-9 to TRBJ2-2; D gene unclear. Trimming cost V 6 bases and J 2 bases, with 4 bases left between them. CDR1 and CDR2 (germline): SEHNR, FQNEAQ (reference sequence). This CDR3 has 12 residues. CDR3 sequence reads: CASSLNTGELFF. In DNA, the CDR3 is TGTGCCAGCAGTCTAAACACCGGGGAGCTGTTTTTT.

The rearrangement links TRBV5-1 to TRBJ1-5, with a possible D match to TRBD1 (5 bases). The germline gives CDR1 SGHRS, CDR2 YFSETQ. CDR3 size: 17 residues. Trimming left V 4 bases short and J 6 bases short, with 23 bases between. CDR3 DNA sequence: TGCGCCAGCAGCCCTACTCCCGGGCCTGGGGGGGGTCAGCCCCAGCATTTT. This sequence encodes CASSPTPGPGGGQPQHF.

The CDR3 protein is CATSREVGTNYGYTF. As DNA, the CDR3 is TGTGCCACCAGCAGAGAGGTTGGCACTAACTATGGCTACACCTTC. V is TRBV15 and J is TRBJ1-2; D call uncertain. With 0 bases removed from V and 0 bases from J, the gap between germline ends came to 8 bases. Germline V gene lookup returns CDR1 LNHNV and CDR2 YYDKDF (reference sequence). The CDR3 sequence is 15 residues long.

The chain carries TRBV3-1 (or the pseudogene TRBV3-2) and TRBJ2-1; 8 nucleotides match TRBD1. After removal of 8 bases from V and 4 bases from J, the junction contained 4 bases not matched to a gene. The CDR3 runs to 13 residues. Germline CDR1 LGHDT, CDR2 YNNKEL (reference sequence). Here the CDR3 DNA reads TGTGCCAGCGGGCAGGGGGCTTACAATGAGCAGTTCTTC. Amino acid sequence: CASGQGAYNEQFF.

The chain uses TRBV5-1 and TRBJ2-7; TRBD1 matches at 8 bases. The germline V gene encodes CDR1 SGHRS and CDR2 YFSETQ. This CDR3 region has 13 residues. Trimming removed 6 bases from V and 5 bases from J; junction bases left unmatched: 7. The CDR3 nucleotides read TGCGCCAGCATGAGACAGGGGCGGAACGAGCAGTACTTC. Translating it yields CASMRQGRNEQYF.

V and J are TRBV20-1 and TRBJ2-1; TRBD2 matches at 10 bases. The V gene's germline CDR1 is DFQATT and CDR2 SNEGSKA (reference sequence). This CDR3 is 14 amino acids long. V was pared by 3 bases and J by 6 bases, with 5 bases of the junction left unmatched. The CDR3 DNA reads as TGCAGTGCTAGTCCGGCTAGCGGGGGCAATGAGCAGTTCTTC. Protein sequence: CSASPASGGNEQFF.

The CDR3: CASRDRDRVYSPLHF. CDR3 in DNA: TGTGCCAGTAGAGACCGGGACAGAGTCTATTCACCCCTCCACTTT. This chain connects TRBV19 to TRBJ1-6; the match to TRBD1 covers 7 bases. V lost 6 bases to trimming and J lost 8 bases; unmatched junction nucleotides: 10. The germline gives CDR1 LNHDA, CDR2 SQIVND (reference sequence). CDR3 size: 15 residues.

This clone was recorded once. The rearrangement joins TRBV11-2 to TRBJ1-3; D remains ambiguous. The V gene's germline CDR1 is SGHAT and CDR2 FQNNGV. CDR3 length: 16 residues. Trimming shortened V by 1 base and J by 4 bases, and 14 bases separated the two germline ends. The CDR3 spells CASSLAQATGGNTIYF. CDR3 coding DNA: TGTGCCAGCAGCTTAGCCCAAGCGACTGGAGGAAACACCATATATTTT.

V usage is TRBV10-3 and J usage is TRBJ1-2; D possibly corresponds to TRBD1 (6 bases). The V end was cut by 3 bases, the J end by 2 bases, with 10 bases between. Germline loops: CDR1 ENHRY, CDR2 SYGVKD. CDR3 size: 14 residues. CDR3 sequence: CAISDGDTNYGYTF. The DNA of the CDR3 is TGTGCCATCAGTGACGGGGACACCAACTATGGCTACACCTTC.

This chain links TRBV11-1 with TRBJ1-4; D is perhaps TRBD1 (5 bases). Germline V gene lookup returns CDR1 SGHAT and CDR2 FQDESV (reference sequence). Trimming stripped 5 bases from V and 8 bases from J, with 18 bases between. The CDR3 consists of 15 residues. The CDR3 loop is CASSPVGQGLEKLFF. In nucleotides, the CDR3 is TGTGCCAGCAGCCCCGTCGGCCAGGGTTTGGAAAAACTGTTTTTT.

The CDR3 loop reads CASSSGTDTQYF. The CDR3 coding sequence is TGTGCCAGCAGCTCGGGAACAGATACGCAGTATTTT. The chain links TRBV7-9 to TRBJ2-3; TRBD2 might be the D (5 bases). The V end lost 4 bases, the J end lost 3 bases, and 5 bases lay between the germline ends. The CDR3 loop spans 12 amino acids. Germline lookup yields CDR1 SEHNR and CDR2 FQNEAQ (reference sequence).